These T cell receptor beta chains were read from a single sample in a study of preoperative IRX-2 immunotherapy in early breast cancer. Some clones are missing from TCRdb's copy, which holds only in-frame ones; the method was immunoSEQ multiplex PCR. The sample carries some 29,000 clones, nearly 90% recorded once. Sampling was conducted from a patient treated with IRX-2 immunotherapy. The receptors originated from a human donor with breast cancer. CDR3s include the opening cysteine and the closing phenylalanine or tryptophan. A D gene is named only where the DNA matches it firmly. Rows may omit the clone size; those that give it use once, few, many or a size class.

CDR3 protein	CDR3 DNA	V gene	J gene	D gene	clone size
CASSYDVRRGMDTQYF	TGTGCCAGCAGTTACGACGTCAGGAGGGGAATGGATACGCAGTATTTT	TRBV6-6	TRBJ2-3	NA	few
CASSYSDGGYTF	TGTGCCAGCAGTTACTCCGATGGGGGCTACACCTTC	TRBV6-5	TRBJ1-2	NA	once
CASSWRVADTQYF	TGTGCCAGCAGTTGGAGGGTGGCAGATACGCAGTATTTT	TRBV27	TRBJ2-3	NA	NA
CASSYWGGSSYEQYF	TGTGCCAGCAGTTACTGGGGGGGTAGCTCCTACGAGCAGTACTTC	TRBV6-5	TRBJ2-7	TRBD2	NA
CASSQDEAGGDYEQYF	TGCGCCAGCAGCCAAGATGAGGCGGGCGGGGACTACGAGCAGTACTTC	TRBV4-1	TRBJ2-7	NA	NA
CASSSDWTTSTDTQYF	TGTGCCAGCAGTTCAGACTGGACTACTAGCACAGATACGCAGTATTTT	TRBV27	TRBJ2-3	NA	once
CASSSGARGTEAFF	TGTGCCAGCAGTTCGGGGGCAAGGGGAACTGAAGCTTTCTTT	TRBV28	TRBJ1-1	NA	NA
CASSLGDTQYF	TGCGCCAGTTCTCTGGGAGATACGCAGTATTTT	TRBV10-1	TRBJ2-3	NA	NA
CASSLPGQYSYEQYF	TGTGCCAGCAGTCTACCGGGACAGTACTCCTACGAGCAGTACTTC	TRBV28	TRBJ2-7	TRBD1	few
CASSLALDTDTQYF	TGTGCCAGCAGCTTAGCGCTGGACACAGATACGCAGTATTTT	TRBV7-9	TRBJ2-3	NA	NA
CASSSFGQGGEKLFF	TGTGCCAGCAGCAGCTTCGGACAGGGTGGTGAAAAACTGTTTTTT	TRBV5-6	TRBJ1-4	TRBD1	once
CASRSPTGALYF	TGCGCCAGCAGAAGCCCAACAGGGGCCCTGTACTTC	TRBV10-1	TRBJ2-5	TRBD1	NA
CASSLEDRGGNEQYF	TGTGCCAGCAGCTTAGAGGACCGCGGGGGCAACGAGCAGTACTTC	TRBV7-2	TRBJ2-7	NA	NA
CASRSFSGPYNEQFF	TGCGCCAGCAGATCGTTTAGCGGTCCCTACAATGAGCAGTTCTTC	TRBV5-1	TRBJ2-1	NA	NA
CASSLWGVGEKLFF	TGTGCCAGCAGTTTATGGGGCGTTGGTGAAAAACTGTTTTTT	TRBV27	TRBJ1-4	NA	NA
CASSGQGSLNQPQHF	TGTGCCAGCTCGGGCCAGGGGTCGTTGAATCAGCCCCAGCATTTT	TRBV2	TRBJ1-5	NA	NA
CASRPTGVGNYGYTF	TGTGCCAGCAGGCCTACAGGGGTTGGTAACTATGGCTACACCTTC	TRBV6-5	TRBJ1-2	TRBD1	NA
CASSLPTAYGYTF	TGTGCCAGCAGCTTACCCACGGCCTATGGCTACACCTTC	TRBV7-9	TRBJ1-2	NA	NA
CASSLARGSNTGELFF	TGCGCCAGCAGCTTGGCCCGGGGGTCCAACACCGGGGAGCTGTTTTTT	TRBV5-1	TRBJ2-2	NA	NA
CASSTRGGNEQFF	TGTGCCAGCAGTACCAGGGGGGGGAATGAGCAGTTCTTC	TRBV2	TRBJ2-1	NA	NA
CASSPTQGPLEQYF	TGTGCCAGCTCACCAACCCAGGGACCCCTCGAGCAGTACTTC	TRBV18	TRBJ2-7	NA	NA
CASSLAGTGAAYYEQYF	TGCGCCAGCAGCCTAGCCGGGACAGGGGCCGCTTACTACGAGCAGTACTTC	TRBV5-1	TRBJ2-7	TRBD1	NA